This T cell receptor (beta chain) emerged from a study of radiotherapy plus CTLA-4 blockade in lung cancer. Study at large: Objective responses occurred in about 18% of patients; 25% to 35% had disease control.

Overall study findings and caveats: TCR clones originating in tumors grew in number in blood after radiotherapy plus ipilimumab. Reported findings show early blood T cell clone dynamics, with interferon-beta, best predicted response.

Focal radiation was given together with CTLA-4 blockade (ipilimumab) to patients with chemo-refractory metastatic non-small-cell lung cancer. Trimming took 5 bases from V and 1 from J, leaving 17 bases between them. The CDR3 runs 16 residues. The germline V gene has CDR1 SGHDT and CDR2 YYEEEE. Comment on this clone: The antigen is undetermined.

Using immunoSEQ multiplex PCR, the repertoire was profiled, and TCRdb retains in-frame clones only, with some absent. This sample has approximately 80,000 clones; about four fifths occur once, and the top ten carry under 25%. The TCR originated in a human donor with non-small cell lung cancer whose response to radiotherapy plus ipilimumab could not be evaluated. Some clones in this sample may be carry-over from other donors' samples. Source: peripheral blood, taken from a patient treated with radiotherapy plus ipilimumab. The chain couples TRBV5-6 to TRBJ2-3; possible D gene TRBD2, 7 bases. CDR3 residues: CASSFARGAGTDTQYF. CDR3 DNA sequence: TGTGCCAGCAGTTTTGCACGGGGGGCCGGCACAGATACGCAGTATTTT.